The clone carrying this TCR beta chain occurred many times. The antigen is unknown. The source of the sample is a study of molecular identifiers for immune sequencing clone quantification. Trimming stripped 2 bases from V and 0 bases from J, with 13 bases between. CDR1 KGHDR and CDR2 SFDVKD come from the germline V gene. The CDR3 extends over 17 amino acids. With listed TCR primers and previously described methods, bulk TCR libraries were prepared. TCRdb recomputed calls from the PCR reads with MiXCR, one row per CDR3 protein. The sample consists of 90,000 or so distinct CDR3 sequences, around 20% of them appearing once. Study outcomes and limitations: Clones with over 20 RNA copies captured over 99% of effector molecules but under 1% of naive ones.

The sequenced sample consisted of naive CD8+ T cells from blood, with Jurkat cell RNA spiked in. Noted subset: FACS-sorted CD8+CD4-CCR7+CD45RA+ naive T cells. This receptor was identified in a human donor in good health. Some libraries in this study had Jurkat cell RNA spiked in. The chain carries TRBV24-1 and TRBJ2-1; D is unresolved. The CDR3 DNA reads TGTGCCACCAGTGATTCCGACGGGCTAAGCTCCTACAATGAGCAGTTCTTC. This encodes CATSDSDGLSSYNEQFF.